This T cell receptor beta chain originates from a study of cytomegalovirus exposure and HLA in healthy donors. Study results and limitations: An analysis that was carried out later associated 15,000 to 20,000 TCR beta sequences with HLA alleles at 0.05 false discovery rate. Across donors, presence/absence analyses took sequencing depth to be roughly uniform. Follow-up analysis later connected one missense variant in DCLRE1C with trimming of TCR beta V- and J-genes. Reports indicated that the classifier achieved high specificity and sensitivity in diagnosing cytomegalovirus status.

The PCR used 60 Vbeta and 13 Jbeta primers. Assay used: immunoSEQ multiplex PCR; TCRdb lists only in-frame clones, some missing. This sample yields about 140,000 clones, of which roughly 80% are seen a single time; 3.5% to 5.5% belongs to the top ten. This clone was counted a few times. The target antigen is unknown. The CDR3 length is 17 residues. In germline, CDR1 is LNHNV, CDR2 YYDKDF (reference sequence). V lost 1 base to trimming and J lost 2 bases, with 18 bases between them. This chain joins TRBV15 and TRBJ2-7; possibly TRBD2 for D (6 bases). The sequence came from a woman in her thirties or forties in good health and CMV-seropositive. Sequenced: PBMCs. DNA for the CDR3: TGTGCCACCAGCAGAGGAGGGACCTTAAGGACTACCTACGAGCAGTACTTC. It encodes CATSRGGTLRTTYEQYF.